The TCR beta chain described here comes from a study of cytomegalovirus exposure and HLA in healthy donors. Background on the study: Genetic ancestry analysis placed about 80% of the 350 to 500 donors that were genotyped in the Caucasian-associated cluster.

Primers: 60 Vbeta forward and 13 Jbeta reverse. As handled by the study authors: As a later analysis found, there were tens of millions of unique TCR beta chains, of which roughly 11 million were shared. Libraries were prepared by immunoSEQ multiplex PCR; TCRdb keeps only in-frame clonotypes and omits some of them. The V and J calls and clone size come from that table; D and trimming were worked out from the DNA. The repertoire holds some 160,000 clones, with about 72% as singletons. With respect to this clone: Its antigen is currently unknown.

Overall study findings and caveats: With high specificity and sensitivity, the classifier reportedly diagnosed cytomegalovirus status. More than 15,000 TCR beta sequences were associated with HLA alleles at 0.05 false discovery rate in a later analysis.

The CDR3 contains 13 residues. Trimming at V came to 1 base and at J to 8 bases, leaving 2 bases not matched to a gene. Germline V gene data show CDR1 as SGHDT and CDR2 as YYEEEE. The clonotype was recovered from a man aged 40-49 years in good health and CMV-seronegative. The sequenced sample consisted of PBMCs. V is TRBV5-6 and J is TRBJ2-1; 8 nucleotides line up with TRBD2. This CDR3 reads CASSLTTSDEQFF. The CDR3 DNA follows: TGTGCCAGCAGCTTGACGACTAGCGATGAGCAGTTCTTC.